This TCR beta chain was identified during a study of CD8 T cells in ankylosing spondylitis. Study-wide findings and caveats: Disease-linked clones reportedly showed significant enrichment in matched ankylosing spondylitis synovial fluid. For ankylosing spondylitis blood, a TCR beta motif of under 10 highly homologous variants appeared characteristic.

CDR3 size: 13 residues. Germline-derived CDR1 and CDR2 are SGHRS and YFSETQ. Trimming removed 0 bases from V and 8 bases from J, with 11 bases in between. This clonotype was picked up many times. As yet, its antigen is unknown. TCRdb re-analysed the 5' RACE reads in MiXCR, keeping a single row per CDR3 protein. The data show 450,000 to 550,000 distinct CDR3 sequences, with over 4% seen just once and under 4.5% held by the top ten. The chain recombines TRBV5-1 with TRBJ1-2; no clear D gene. The sequence came from a male donor with ankylosing spondylitis. Material: blood, either unsorted or a sorted T cell fraction (not recorded which). CDR3 protein: CASSLDPGGGYTF. DNA for the CDR3: TGCGCCAGCAGCTTGGATCCGGGTGGCGGCTACACCTTC.